This T cell receptor beta chain was identified during a study of blood T cell repertoires in COVID-19. Source study methods: Reference gene primer amplification gave nucleated cell count estimates. The method was immunoSEQ multiplex PCR; TCRdb's version includes in-frame clones alone and lacks a portion of them. The DNA was the basis for D and trimming; V, J and clone size are from that table. This table holds roughly 48,000 clones, about 92% found once. The CDR3 covers 15 residues. Looked up from germline, CDR1 is SGHRS and CDR2 is YFSETQ. V gave up 2 bases and J gave up 1 base; unmatched junction bases: 3. Those enrolled in Seattle joined during active infection and were followed longitudinally afterward.

This TCR came from a man in his sixties with COVID-19, enrolled during active disease. The V gene is TRBV5-1, the J gene TRBJ2-5, with 9 bases fitting TRBD2. Sequenced sample: peripheral blood. This CDR3 is CASSFSSGGQETQYF. The DNA for the CDR3 is TGCGCCAGCAGCTTCAGTAGCGGGGGCCAAGAGACCCAGTACTTC.